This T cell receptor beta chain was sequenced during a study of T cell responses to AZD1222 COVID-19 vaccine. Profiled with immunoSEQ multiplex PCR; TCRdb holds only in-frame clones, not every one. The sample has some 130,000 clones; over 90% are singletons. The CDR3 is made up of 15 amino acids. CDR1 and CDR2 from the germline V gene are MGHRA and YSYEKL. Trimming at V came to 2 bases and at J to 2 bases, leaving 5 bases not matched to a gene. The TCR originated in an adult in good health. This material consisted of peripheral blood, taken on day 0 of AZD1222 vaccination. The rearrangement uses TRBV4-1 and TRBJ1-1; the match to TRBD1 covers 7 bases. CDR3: CASSQWTGGNTEAFF. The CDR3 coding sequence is TGCGCCAGCAGCCAATGGACAGGCGGTAACACTGAAGCTTTCTTT.